This TCR beta chain was captured by sequencing in a study of PD-1 blockade in classical Hodgkin lymphoma. Study-wide background: Intravenous delivery of nivolumab at 3 mg/kg to patients occurred every 2 weeks. Study results and caveats: By C4D1 there was a significant rise in CD4+ TCR diversity but not in CD8+ TCR diversity. Newly diagnosed patients were said to have less baseline TCR diversity than healthy donors did.

Produced via immunoSEQ multiplex PCR; TCRdb's table is partial and in-frame only. The data contain about 41,000 clones, around 74% of them singletons. The ends were cut back, 0 bases at V and 5 bases at J, with 7 bases in the middle. The CDR3 contains 13 residues. Germline V lookup: CDR1 MNHNS, CDR2 SASEGT. Time point described: cycle 4 day 1 (C4D1), after five to seven weeks of nivolumab. Each patient relapsed following autologous stem cell transplantation, and prior brentuximab vedotin exposure differed. About this clone itself: Its antigen remains unidentified.

This receptor was identified in a human donor with classical Hodgkin lymphoma. J is TRBJ1-1 and V is TRBV6-1; D gene uncertain. The sequences come from peripheral blood mononuclear cells (PBMCs), collected before the fourth cycle of nivolumab. CDR3: CASSEASETEAFF. CDR3 DNA: TGTGCCAGCAGTGAAGCATCGGAGACTGAAGCTTTCTTT.